What follows are 30 T cell receptor beta chains derived from one specimen sequenced in a study of Ad26.COV2.S vaccination and SARS-CoV-2 variants. Treatment reported: around 19 received Ad26.COV2.S at low or high dose, single or two shots; 5 received placebo; per-sample allocation not given. Samples were taken on day 63 after the first vaccine or placebo injection. Method: immunoSEQ multiplex PCR; TCRdb's copy keeps in-frame clones and lacks some. The sample has about 480,000 clones, around nine tenths seen once. Sequences were derived from peripheral blood, sampled in a trial of Ad26.COV2.S vaccine versus placebo. Receptors were obtained from a person between 18 and 59 years old who received the Ad26.COV2.S COVID-19 vaccine or a placebo.

The chain combines TRBV5-6 with TRBJ2-7, with TRBD2 matching over 14 bases. The CDR3 spans 16 residues. From germline, CDR1 is SGHDT and CDR2 YYEEEE. The ends lost 4 bases at V and 7 bases at J; junction bases unmatched: 10. CDR3: CASSPPTGLAGEEQYF. CDR3 bases: TGTGCCAGCAGCCCCCCTACGGGACTAGCGGGAGAGGAGCAGTACTTC.

The chain links TRBV28 to TRBJ2-7, with a tentative D call TRBD1 (5 bases). V lost 4 bases to trimming and J lost 6 bases, with 28 bases between them. The CDR3 is 18 residues long. Germline V lookup: CDR1 MDHEN, CDR2 SYDVKM. This CDR3 is CASSSLLSTGTFPLEQYF. DNA of the CDR3: TGTGCCAGCAGTTCCCTTCTGAGTACAGGAACGTTCCCCCTCGAGCAGTACTTC.

The CDR3 loop reads CASSYGGVSEQYF. The CDR3 DNA follows: TGTGCCAGCAGTTACGGAGGTGTGAGCGAGCAGTACTTC. V and J are TRBV6-2 or TRBV6-3 and TRBJ2-7, with D possibly being TRBD2 (5 bases). In germline, CDR1 is MNHEY, CDR2 SVGEGT. V dropped 2 bases and J dropped 6 bases, with 11 bases sitting between them. The CDR3 contains 13 residues.

J is TRBJ2-7 and V is TRBV4-2; 11 nucleotides agree with TRBD2. V lost 3 bases to trimming and J lost 3 bases; unmatched junction nucleotides: 7. This CDR3 has 16 residues. Germline V gene sequence: CDR1 LGHNA, CDR2 YNFKEQ. For the CDR3, the DNA is TGTGCCAGCAGCCAGGGCGGGACTAGCGGCCGCTACGAGCAGTACTTC. Protein: CASSQGGTSGRYEQYF.

This sequence joins TRBV5-1 and TRBJ2-2; D is unclear. The V and J ends lost 0 bases and 0 bases respectively, with 9 bases between them. From germline, CDR1 is SGHRS and CDR2 YFSETQ. The CDR3 totals 16 residues. This CDR3 is CASSLGWEANTGELFF. The CDR3, as DNA: TGCGCCAGCAGCTTGGGGTGGGAAGCGAACACCGGGGAGCTGTTTTTT.

The genes are TRBV28 and TRBJ2-2; D is uncertain. Trimming pared 5 bases from V and 5 bases from J, leaving 15 bases between. This CDR3 has 15 residues. Germline CDR1 MDHEN, CDR2 SYDVKM. DNA for the CDR3: TGTGCCAGCAGTCTCGGACGGCCTGGAACCGGGGAGCTGTTTTTT. The encoded protein is CASSLGRPGTGELFF.

The gene calls are TRBV18 and TRBJ1-4, with a tentative D call TRBD1 (5 bases). Trimming left V 5 bases short and J 5 bases short, with 12 bases between. Germline V gene data show CDR1 as KGHSH and CDR2 as LQKENI. CDR3 length: 14 amino acids. Here the CDR3 DNA reads TGTGCCAGCTCATTTTCAGGGCTGAATGAAAAACTGTTTTTT. It specifies CASSFSGLNEKLFF.

The chain uses TRBV7-9 and TRBJ2-1; 7 nucleotides match TRBD2. Germline V lookup: CDR1 SEHNR, CDR2 FQNEAQ (reference sequence). V was clipped by 6 bases and J by 3 bases; unmatched bases: 8. The CDR3 consists of 15 residues. The CDR3 reads CASRPGLTRYNEQFF. CDR3 coding DNA: TGTGCCAGCAGACCGGGACTAACCCGCTACAATGAGCAGTTCTTC.

The chain employs TRBV10-3 and TRBJ2-3; D perhaps matches TRBD1 (7 bases). This CDR3 comprises 15 residues. Germline V gives CDR1 ENHRY, CDR2 SYGVKD. Trimming took off 3 bases at V and 8 bases at J, with 18 bases between the two ends. CDR3 sequence: CAISDGRGAHGTQYF. The CDR3 coding sequence is TGTGCCATCAGTGATGGCAGGGGGGCCCACGGTACGCAGTATTTT.

The rearrangement uses TRBV29-1 and TRBJ1-3, with 10 bases that match TRBD1. The germline V gene has CDR1 SQVTM and CDR2 ANQGSEA. V lost 7 bases, J lost 4 bases, and 1 base stayed unmatched. This CDR3 spans 12 amino acids. The chain's CDR3 is CSADRGGNTIYF. The CDR3 bases are TGCAGCGCGGACAGGGGGGGAAACACCATATATTTT.

The CDR3 sequence: CATSDRPPRPGELFF. CDR3 coding DNA: TGTGCCACCAGTGATCGCCCTCCCAGGCCCGGGGAGCTGTTTTTT. The chain employs TRBV24-1 and TRBJ2-2; unclear D gene. In germline, CDR1 is KGHDR, CDR2 SFDVKD. V lost 3 bases and J 6 bases, leaving 13 bases between the germline ends. This CDR3 has 15 residues.

V gene TRBV5-1 combines with J gene TRBJ2-2; possibly TRBD2 for D (5 bases). V shed 4 bases and J shed 5 bases, with 15 bases lying between them. The germline V gene has CDR1 SGHRS and CDR2 YFSETQ. CDR3 size: 15 residues. Here the CDR3 DNA reads TGCGCCAGCAGCGTATCAGGAGGTTGGACCGGGGAGCTGTTTTTT. This encodes CASSVSGGWTGELFF.

The chain is built from TRBV9 and TRBJ1-2; D uncertain. This CDR3 region has 14 residues. Germline loops: CDR1 SGDLS, CDR2 YYNGEE. V lost 3 bases to trimming and J lost 3 bases, with 12 bases between them. The CDR3 here is CASSGRTPYYGYTF. DNA of the CDR3: TGTGCCAGCAGCGGCCGAACTCCTTACTATGGCTACACCTTC.

The CDR3 is CSVESGLAVYNEQFF. CDR3 DNA: TGCAGCGTTGAATCGGGACTAGCGGTCTACAATGAGCAGTTCTTC. V and J are TRBV29-1 and TRBJ2-1; 11 bases line up with TRBD2. Germline-derived CDR1 and CDR2 are SQVTM and ANQGSEA. The trim removed 2 bases at V and 3 bases at J, leaving 3 bases unmatched. The CDR3 extends over 15 amino acids.

The sample holds one count of this clone. The chain combines TRBV15 with TRBJ1-5; D may be TRBD1 (5 bases). CDR1 LNHNV and CDR2 YYDKDF come from the germline V gene (reference sequence). Trimming shortened V by 0 bases and J by 5 bases, and 5 bases separated the two germline ends. The CDR3 is 13 residues long. CDR3 protein: CATSREGDQPQHF. The CDR3 region has the DNA TGTGCCACCAGCAGAGAGGGGGATCAGCCCCAGCATTTT. Full variable domain (remainder filled in from reference TRBV15 and TRBJ1-5): DAMVIQNPRYQVTQFGKPVTLSCSQTLNHNVMYWYQQKSSQAPKLLFHYYDKDFNNEADTPDNFQSRRPNTSFCFLDIRSPGLGDTAMYLCATSREGDQPQHFGDGTRLSIL.

This chain connects TRBV7-9 to TRBJ2-1; 12 nucleotides match TRBD2. Germline values: CDR1 SEHNR, CDR2 FQNEAQ (reference sequence). With 3 bases clipped from V and 4 bases from J, the junction kept 4 bases outside the gene matches. The CDR3 loop spans 16 amino acids. The CDR3 here is CASSFPLAGGYNEQFF. The CDR3 DNA reads TGTGCCAGCAGCTTCCCTCTAGCGGGAGGGTACAATGAGCAGTTCTTC. The full variable domain, with the rest looked up from reference TRBV7-9 and TRBJ2-1, is DTGVSQNPRHKITKRGQNVTFRCDPISEHNRLYWYRQTLGQGPEFLTYFQNEAQLEKSRLLSDRFSAERPKGSFSTLEIQRTEQGDSAMYLCASSFPLAGGYNEQFFGPGTRLTVL.

The V gene is TRBV19, the J gene TRBJ1-2; tentatively, D is TRBD1 (6 bases). Germline V CDR1 and CDR2: LNHDA, SQIVND (reference sequence). V was shortened by 5 bases and J by 7 bases, with 17 bases between the two germline ends. The CDR3 consists of 14 residues. This CDR3 is CASSGATGPGGYTF. The CDR3 DNA reads as TGTGCCAGTAGTGGAGCAACAGGGCCCGGTGGCTACACCTTC.

The chain has TRBV2 and TRBJ2-7; TRBD1 is a possible D gene (6 bases). Germline V gene sequence: CDR1 SNHLY, CDR2 FYNNEI. The length of the CDR3 is 17 residues. V gave up 0 bases and J gave up 2 bases, with 17 bases separating them. CDR3 in amino acids: CASSEAGFKDRAYEQYF. CDR3 in DNA: TGTGCCAGCAGTGAAGCAGGGTTTAAGGACAGAGCCTACGAGCAGTACTTC. The entire variable domain, with the rest obtained from reference TRBV2 and TRBJ2-7, is as follows: EPEVTQTPSHQVTQMGQEVILRCVPISNHLYFYWYRQILGQKVEFLVSFYNNEISEKSEIFDDQFSVERPDGSNFTLKIRSTKLEDSAMYFCASSEAGFKDRAYEQYFGPGTRLTVT.

The V call is TRBV6-5, the J call TRBJ1-2; the D is unclear. This CDR3 is built from 11 residues. The germline V gene has CDR1 MNHEY and CDR2 SVGAGI. The V and J ends lost 8 bases and 8 bases respectively, with 12 bases between them. The CDR3 sequence: CASLQVYGYTF. The DNA for the CDR3 is TGTGCCAGCCTCCAGGTTTACGGCTACACCTTC.

This chain uses TRBV9 with TRBJ2-1, with 10 nucleotides matching TRBD2. Trimming took 4 bases from V and 4 from J; bases not matched to a gene: 5. Germline V gene sequence: CDR1 SGDLS, CDR2 YYNGEE. The CDR3 extends over 15 amino acids. The CDR3 sequence is CASSLGLADYNEQFF. The CDR3 DNA is TGTGCCAGCAGCCTCGGACTAGCGGATTACAATGAGCAGTTCTTC.

The chain combines TRBV9 with TRBJ2-3; tentatively, D is TRBD2 (6 bases). Germline V gene lookup returns CDR1 SGDLS and CDR2 YYNGEE. The CDR3 covers 14 residues. V gave up 4 bases and J gave up 4 bases, with 13 bases separating them. CDR3 DNA sequence: TGTGCCAGCAGCCCCCGACCGGGGGCAGATACGCAGTATTTT. Its translation: CASSPRPGADTQYF.

On this clone: The sample contains more than one DNA sequence encoding this CDR3. The chain joins TRBV28 to TRBJ2-4; D gene unclear. CDR1 and CDR2 from the germline V gene are MDHEN and SYDVKM. Trimming left V 2 bases short and J 0 bases short, with 5 bases between. This CDR3 comprises 14 residues. The CDR3 DNA is TGTGCCAGCAGTTTAGGTCTAGCCAAAAACATTCAGTACTTC. It encodes CASSLGLAKNIQYF.

The chain is built from TRBV7-8 and TRBJ1-1; no definite D call. This CDR3 is 14 amino acids long. Deletions cut 5 bases from V and 5 bases from J, with 15 bases between. The germline V gene has CDR1 SGHVS and CDR2 FQNEAQ. CDR3 nucleotides: TGTGCCAGCAGCAGAACGGACGGCGGTACTGAAGCTTTCTTT. This encodes CASSRTDGGTEAFF.

The chain links TRBV2 to TRBJ2-1; 9 bases match TRBD1. V shed 7 bases, J shed 9 bases, and the junction held 13 bases outside the gene matches. This CDR3 comprises 15 residues. Per the germline V gene, CDR1 is SNHLY and CDR2 is FYNNEI. The CDR3 DNA sequence: TGTGCCAGCAAACAGGGTGGGGGACAGGGATTTGAGCAGTTCTTC. Residues: CASKQGGGQGFEQFF.

The rearrangement joins TRBV6-1 to TRBJ2-5; maybe TRBD1 (6 bases). V was trimmed by 2 bases and J by 5 bases, leaving 15 bases between them. The CDR3 is 15 amino acids. From germline, CDR1 is MNHNS and CDR2 SASEGT. CDR3 DNA: TGTGCCAGCAGTGAAAGCAGCAGGGGCTGGGAGACCCAGTACTTC. This sequence encodes CASSESSRGWETQYF.

This chain uses TRBV27 with TRBJ2-7; 7 bases line up with TRBD2. CDR3 length: 15 residues. The V gene's germline CDR1 is MNHEY and CDR2 SMNVEV (reference sequence). The trim removed 5 bases at V and 3 bases at J, leaving 10 bases unmatched. The CDR3 coding sequence is TGTGCCAGCAGTCCCAGGTGGGGGGGTGGCTACGAGCAGTACTTC. This encodes CASSPRWGGGYEQYF.

A single count supports this clone. This sequence joins TRBV5-1 and TRBJ1-1; D not resolved. This CDR3 region has 15 residues. Between the trimmed V and J ends, which lost 0 bases and 0 bases, there was a span of 9 bases. Germline-derived CDR1 and CDR2 are SGHRS and YFSETQ. The CDR3 nucleotides read TGCGCCAGCAGCTTGGCTGGGAATATGAACACTGAAGCTTTCTTT. Residues: CASSLAGNMNTEAFF.

The CDR3 nucleotides are TGTGCCAGCAGCCCGGTGGACCTAAACATTCAGTACTTC. Translated, it gives CASSPVDLNIQYF. V and J are TRBV5-4 and TRBJ2-4, with D unresolved. Germline V gives CDR1 SGHNT, CDR2 YYREEE (reference sequence). The CDR3 sequence is 13 residues long. V dropped 4 bases and J dropped 6 bases, with 11 bases sitting between them. The full variable domain, with the rest looked up from reference TRBV5-4 and TRBJ2-4, is ETGVTQSPTHLIKTRGQQVTLRCSSQSGHNTVSWYQQALGQGPQFIFQYYREEENGRGNFPPRFSGLQFPNYSSELNVNALELDDSALYLCASSPVDLNIQYFGAGTRLSVL.

In its sample, this clone was seen once. V is TRBV11-3 and J is TRBJ2-1; possibly TRBD2 for D (5 bases). CDR1 is SGHNT and CDR2 is YENEEA in the germline V gene. Trimming shortened V by 6 bases and J by 9 bases, and 21 bases separated the two germline ends. The CDR3 totals 15 residues. The CDR3 region has the DNA TGTGCCAGCAGTGTGAGTGGGATGAGGACTCTTGAGCAGTTCTTC. It specifies CASSVSGMRTLEQFF.

This chain links TRBV7-9 with TRBJ2-7, with D unresolved. V was clipped by 1 base and J by 7 bases, with 8 bases between them. Germline V gene sequence: CDR1 SEHNR, CDR2 FQNEAQ (reference sequence). The CDR3 spans 12 residues. CDR3 bases: TGTGCCAGCAGCTTAGTATTAGTGGAGCAGTACTTC. Protein: CASSLVLVEQYF.